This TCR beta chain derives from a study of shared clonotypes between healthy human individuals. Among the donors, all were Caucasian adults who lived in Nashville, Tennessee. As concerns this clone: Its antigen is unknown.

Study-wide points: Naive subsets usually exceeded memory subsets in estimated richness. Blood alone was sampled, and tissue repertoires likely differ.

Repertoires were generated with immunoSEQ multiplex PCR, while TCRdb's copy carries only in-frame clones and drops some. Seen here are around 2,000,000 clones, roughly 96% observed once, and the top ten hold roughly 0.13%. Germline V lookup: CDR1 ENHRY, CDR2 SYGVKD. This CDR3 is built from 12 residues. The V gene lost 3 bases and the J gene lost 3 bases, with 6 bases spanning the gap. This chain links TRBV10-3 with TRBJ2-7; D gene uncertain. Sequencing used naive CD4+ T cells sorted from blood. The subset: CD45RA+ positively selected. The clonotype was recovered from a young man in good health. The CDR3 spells CAISETNYEQYF. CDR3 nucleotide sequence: TGTGCCATCAGTGAAACTAACTACGAGCAGTACTTC.